The 21 T cell receptor beta chains in this list originate from one sample, sequenced in a study of blood T cell repertoires in COVID-19. The table came from immunoSEQ multiplex PCR; TCRdb's copy has only in-frame clones and leaves some out. This table has roughly 42,000 clones, around 89% appearing once. The sequencing sample was made of peripheral blood. Receptor source: a man aged 50 to 59 with active COVID-19.

The rearrangement joins TRBV4-2 to TRBJ2-3; 8 bases align to TRBD2. In germline, CDR1 is LGHNA, CDR2 YNFKEQ. The CDR3 length is 15 residues. With 0 bases clipped from V and 4 bases from J, the junction kept 3 bases outside the gene matches. CDR3 in DNA: TGTGCCAGCAGCCAAGACCGGGGGGGCCCAGATACGCAGTATTTT. Encoded protein: CASSQDRGGPDTQYF.

The genes are TRBV5-1 and TRBJ2-7; no clear D gene. Per germline, CDR1 SGHRS and CDR2 YFSETQ. The V and J ends lost 3 bases and 2 bases respectively, with 3 bases between them. The CDR3 has 11 residues. The CDR3 reads CASSSAYEQYF. Here the CDR3 DNA reads TGCGCCAGCAGCTCGGCCTACGAGCAGTACTTC. The whole variable domain, remainder taken from reference TRBV5-1 and TRBJ2-7, is KAGVTQTPRYLIKTRGQQVTLSCSPISGHRSVSWYQQTPGQGLQFLFEYFSETQRNKGNFPGRFSGRQFSNSRSEMNVSTLELGDSALYLCASSSAYEQYFGPGTRLTVT.

The chain carries TRBV7-2 and TRBJ1-4; TRBD1 aligns across 8 bases. The CDR3 consists of 15 residues. After removal of 4 bases from V and 2 bases from J, the junction contained 3 bases not matched to a gene. Germline CDR1 is SGHTA and CDR2 is FQGNSA. The CDR3 loop reads CASSSQGGTNEKLFF. The CDR3 DNA reads as TGTGCCAGCAGCTCACAGGGGGGCACTAATGAAAAACTGTTTTTT.

In DNA form, the CDR3 reads TGTGCCAGCAGCCAAGGGACAGGGTTCTTTTACGAGCAGTACTTC. It codes for CASSQGTGFFYEQYF. The gene calls are TRBV3-1 (or the pseudogene TRBV3-2) and TRBJ2-7; the match to TRBD1 covers 8 bases. CDR3 length: 15 amino acids. V gave up 1 base and J gave up 4 bases; unmatched junction bases: 6. Germline V gene sequence: CDR1 LGHDT, CDR2 YNNKEL (reference sequence).

This chain connects TRBV6-5 to TRBJ2-1; 11 positions match TRBD2. CDR3 length: 15 residues. V shed 10 bases, J shed 4 bases, and the junction held 9 bases outside the gene matches. Germline loops: CDR1 MNHEY, CDR2 SVGAGI. The CDR3 region has the DNA TGTGCCAACTCCAATAGCGGGGGGGATTACAATGAGCAGTTCTTC. The encoded protein is CANSNSGGDYNEQFF.

The rearrangement uses TRBV10-3 and TRBJ1-5; a weak D match, TRBD1 (6 bases). From germline, CDR1 is ENHRY and CDR2 SYGVKD. Trimming took off 10 bases at V and 2 bases at J, with 21 bases between the two ends. The CDR3 totals 16 residues. This chain's CDR3 is CATSSGRGDRNQPQHF. For the CDR3, the DNA is TGTGCCACCTCGTCCGGCAGGGGTGATCGCAATCAGCCCCAGCATTTT.

The chain uses TRBV5-6 and TRBJ1-2, with unresolved D. The CDR3 totals 12 residues. Germline V gene lookup returns CDR1 SGHDT and CDR2 YYEEEE. V lost 3 bases and J 8 bases, leaving 11 bases between the germline ends. CDR3 protein: CASSSGGYGYTF. CDR3 DNA sequence: TGTGCCAGCAGCTCGGGCGGGTACGGCTACACCTTC. Using reference TRBV5-6 and TRBJ1-2 for the parts outside the CDR3, the full variable domain is DAGVTQSPTHLIKTRGQQVTLRCSPKSGHDTVSWYQQALGQGPQFIFQYYEEEERQRGNFPDRFSGHQFPNYSSELNVNALLLGDSALYLCASSSGGYGYTFGSGTRLTVV.

This rearrangement joins TRBV25-1 to TRBJ2-1, with TRBD2 identical over 10 bases. CDR1 MGHDK and CDR2 SYGVNS come from the germline V gene. This CDR3 comprises 16 residues. V lost 6 bases and J lost 4; bases outside the gene matches: 9. CDR3 residues: CASSPRSGGAYNEQFF. The DNA of the CDR3 is TGTGCCAGCAGCCCCAGAAGCGGGGGGGCTTACAATGAGCAGTTCTTC.

The chain is built from TRBV2 and TRBJ2-7; unclear D gene. The CDR3 totals 14 residues. V gave up 2 bases and J gave up 0 bases, with 8 bases separating them. From germline, CDR1 is SNHLY and CDR2 FYNNEI. The CDR3 nucleotides are TGTGCCAGCAGTGAAAATGAGTTCTCCTACGAGCAGTACTTC. Translating gives CASSENEFSYEQYF.

The rearrangement links TRBV7-3 to TRBJ2-6; perhaps TRBD1 as D (6 bases). This CDR3 contains 17 residues. Germline CDR1 and CDR2: SGHTA and FQGTGA. The V end lost 5 bases, the J end lost 2 bases, and 16 bases lay between the germline ends. This CDR3 reads CASSATGFVTGANVLTF. CDR3 DNA sequence: TGTGCCAGCAGCGCTACAGGGTTTGTTACTGGGGCCAACGTCCTGACTTTC.

This chain connects TRBV6-7 to TRBJ1-5; no clear D. TRBV6-7 is an open reading frame, and its role is uncertain. V shed 6 bases and J shed 7 bases, with 13 bases lying between them. This CDR3 region has 13 residues. CDR3 sequence (DNA): TGTGCCAGCAGGATCCGGCACTACCAGCCCCAGCATTTT. The encoded protein is CASRIRHYQPQHF.

The J gene is TRBJ2-3, the V gene TRBV6-5, with 12 nucleotides matching TRBD1. V was pared by 2 bases and J by 7 bases, with 7 bases of the junction left unmatched. The CDR3 spans 16 residues. From germline, CDR1 is MNHEY and CDR2 SVGAGI. The CDR3, as DNA: TGTGCCAGCAGTTACCGCGTCGGGACAGGGGGCAATACGCAGTATTTT. It specifies CASSYRVGTGGNTQYF.

This chain joins TRBV19 and TRBJ1-1; weak D call: TRBD1 (5 bases). There are 14 residues in the CDR3. Trimming took off 5 bases at V and 3 bases at J, with 13 bases between the two ends. Germline assignment: CDR1 LNHDA and CDR2 SQIVND (reference sequence). The CDR3 DNA follows: TGTGCCAGTAGTGGCCGGGGGATGGACACTGAAGCTTTCTTT. Protein: CASSGRGMDTEAFF.

The chain combines TRBV5-4 with TRBJ1-2; D gene uncertain. V gave up 3 bases and J gave up 0 bases, with 15 bases separating them. CDR1 is SGHNT and CDR2 is YYREEE in the germline V gene (reference sequence). The CDR3 is made up of 16 amino acids. CDR3 bases: TGTGCCAGCAGCTCGGGATTGGCGGAGTCTAACTATGGCTACACCTTC. Amino acids: CASSSGLAESNYGYTF.

This clone was seen only once. The chain is built from TRBV19 and TRBJ2-5; 9 bases align to TRBD1. This CDR3 spans 16 amino acids. V lost 3 bases to trimming and J lost 2 bases; unmatched junction nucleotides: 7. CDR1 and CDR2 (germline): LNHDA, SQIVND (reference sequence). This chain's CDR3 is CASSMGGQGFQETQYF. The CDR3 nucleotides are TGTGCCAGTAGTATGGGGGGACAGGGTTTTCAAGAGACCCAGTACTTC. Drawing the rest from reference TRBV19 and TRBJ2-5, the complete variable domain is DGGITQSPKYLFRKEGQNVTLSCEQNLNHDAMYWYRQDPGQGLRLIYYSQIVNDFQKGDIAEGYSVSREKKESFPLTVTSAQKNPTAFYLCASSMGGQGFQETQYFGPGTRLLVL.

V and J are TRBV5-4 and TRBJ1-6, with unresolved D. This CDR3 has 13 residues. Germline V gene data show CDR1 as SGHNT and CDR2 as YYREEE (reference sequence). Trimming cost V 4 bases and J 8 bases, with 10 bases left between them. The CDR3 coding sequence is TGTGCCAGCAGCGCCCGGGAGGATTCACCCCTCCACTTT. Encoded protein: CASSAREDSPLHF.

The sample holds one count of this clone. This sequence joins TRBV2 and TRBJ2-7, with D perhaps matching TRBD1 (6 bases). Germline lookup yields CDR1 SNHLY and CDR2 FYNNEI. V was pared by 6 bases and J by 5 bases, with 20 bases between. The CDR3 extends over 15 amino acids. CDR3 amino acids: CASRVQDSEWNEQYF. The CDR3 DNA reads as TGTGCCAGCAGGGTTCAGGACAGTGAATGGAACGAGCAGTACTTC. The entire variable domain, with the rest obtained from reference TRBV2 and TRBJ2-7, is as follows: EPEVTQTPSHQVTQMGQEVILRCVPISNHLYFYWYRQILGQKVEFLVSFYNNEISEKSEIFDDQFSVERPDGSNFTLKIRSTKLEDSAMYFCASRVQDSEWNEQYFGPGTRLTVT.

The chain employs TRBV5-4 and TRBJ1-2; 9 nucleotides align to TRBD1. This CDR3 has 13 residues. V dropped 3 bases and J dropped 5; count of bases not matched to a gene: 2. Germline lookup yields CDR1 SGHNT and CDR2 YYREEE (reference sequence). CDR3: CASSWDREYGYTF. CDR3 DNA: TGTGCCAGCAGCTGGGACAGGGAGTATGGCTACACCTTC.

This clone was observed a single time. V and J are TRBV5-4 and TRBJ1-1; a weak D match, TRBD1 (6 bases). This CDR3 has 16 residues. The germline V gene has CDR1 SGHNT and CDR2 YYREEE (reference sequence). V was cut by 4 bases and J by 4 bases, with 20 bases left in between. This CDR3 is CASSRDAAVRGTEAFF. The CDR3 DNA reads TGTGCCAGCAGCCGTGACGCGGCCGTCAGGGGCACTGAAGCTTTCTTT.

The V call is TRBV5-4, the J call TRBJ2-7; TRBD1 might be the D (5 bases). CDR1 is SGHNT and CDR2 is YYREEE in the germline V gene (reference sequence). CDR3 size: 13 residues. Trimming pared 7 bases from V and 4 bases from J, leaving 15 bases between. The CDR3 DNA reads TGTGCCAGCGGATTCTTCGACAGATACGAGCAGTACTTC. It specifies CASGFFDRYEQYF.

This clone has a single count. The V call is TRBV3-1 (or the pseudogene TRBV3-2), the J call TRBJ1-2; D unresolved. V was cut by 1 base and J by 3 bases, with 6 bases left in between. This CDR3 region has 13 residues. Germline V gives CDR1 LGHDT, CDR2 YNNKEL (reference sequence). CDR3 nucleotide sequence: TGTGCCAGCAGCCAAGGCGCCTACTATGGCTACACCTTC. Translating gives CASSQGAYYGYTF.